Following are 5 T cell receptor beta chains from one sample sequenced in a study of T cell changes during pregnancy in multiple sclerosis. Profiled with immunoSEQ multiplex PCR; TCRdb holds only in-frame clones, not every one. Among 80,000 to 130,000 clones listed, around 90% were seen once. The sample was peripheral blood, taken in the second trimester of pregnancy. Receptor source: a female donor with multiple sclerosis, enrolled in a pregnancy study.

The chain uses TRBV5-1 and TRBJ2-2, with 7 bases identical to TRBD1. CDR1 is SGHRS and CDR2 is YFSETQ in the germline V gene. Losses at the gene ends were 7 bases for V and 4 bases for J; bases not matched to a gene: 4. The CDR3 consists of 13 residues. In nucleotides, the CDR3 is TGCGCCAGCGGGACAGAGGTCACCGGGGAGCTGTTTTTT. This gives the protein CASGTEVTGELFF.

The rearrangement uses TRBV11-2 and TRBJ1-3, with D maybe TRBD1 (6 bases). The ends were cut back, 4 bases at V and 2 bases at J, with 18 bases in the middle. CDR1 SGHAT and CDR2 FQNNGV come from the germline V gene. CDR3 length: 17 residues. The CDR3 loop is CASSSTLTGTTGNTIYF. CDR3 in DNA: TGTGCCAGCAGCTCGACCCTCACAGGGACCACTGGAAACACCATATATTTT.

The chain uses TRBV30 and TRBJ2-1, with 11 bases fitting TRBD2. The CDR3 has 14 amino acids. CDR1 is GTSNPN, CDR2 SVGIG, per germline (reference sequence). The V gene end was trimmed by 4 bases and the J gene end by 4 bases; junction bases not matched to a gene: 3. The CDR3: CAWTGLAGYNEQFF. The DNA of the CDR3 is TGTGCCTGGACCGGACTAGCGGGTTACAATGAGCAGTTCTTC.

This clone was detected only a few times. V is TRBV27 and J is TRBJ1-6; the match to TRBD1 covers 9 bases. The CDR3 runs 16 residues. V was clipped by 6 bases and J by 5 bases; unmatched bases: 8. Germline loops: CDR1 MNHEY, CDR2 SMNVEV (reference sequence). The CDR3 DNA is TGTGCCAGCAGCGGCACTGGGACAGGGAATAATTCACCCCTCCACTTT. This gives the protein CASSGTGTGNNSPLHF.

V and J are TRBV9 and TRBJ2-7; 7 positions match TRBD1. Trimming took 0 bases from V and 4 from J; bases not matched to a gene: 4. This CDR3 has 14 amino acids. Germline V CDR1 and CDR2: SGDLS, YYNGEE. This CDR3 reads CASSVADRVYEQYF. CDR3 DNA: TGTGCCAGCAGCGTAGCTGACAGGGTATACGAGCAGTACTTC.